These 14 T cell receptor beta chains share one sample of origin, sequenced in a study of PD-1 blockade in classical Hodgkin lymphoma. In every patient, relapse followed autologous stem cell transplantation, while exposure to brentuximab vedotin differed. The table came from immunoSEQ multiplex PCR; TCRdb's copy has only in-frame clones and leaves some out. The data show 60,000 to 75,000 clones, over 85% seen once. The specimen was peripheral blood mononuclear cells (PBMCs), collected at baseline. These receptors were collected from a human donor with classical Hodgkin lymphoma.

The chain recombines TRBV5-4 with TRBJ2-3; tentative D call: TRBD1 (6 bases). Per the germline V gene, CDR1 is SGHNT and CDR2 is YYREEE (reference sequence). CDR3 size: 14 residues. The germline V and J ends were trimmed by 9 bases and 3 bases, with 17 bases remaining between them. In DNA form, the CDR3 reads TGTGCCACCGCGCCAGGGGATGGGACAGATACGCAGTATTTT. It encodes CATAPGDGTDTQYF.

For the CDR3, the DNA is TGCGCCAGCAGTGGGGCCCGGGGCTCCTACGAGCAGTACTTC. Translating it yields CASSGARGSYEQYF. This sequence joins TRBV4-1 and TRBJ2-7; D could derive from TRBD1 or TRBD2 (5 bases each). The CDR3 consists of 14 residues. Trimming took 6 bases from V and 0 from J, leaving 12 bases between them. Germline CDR1 reads MGHRA; CDR2 reads YSYEKL.

The gene calls are TRBV6-1 and TRBJ1-5, with D possibly being TRBD1 (6 bases). Trimming stripped 8 bases from V and 4 bases from J, with 12 bases between. Looked up from germline, CDR1 is MNHNS and CDR2 is SASEGT. The CDR3 runs to 13 residues. The CDR3 is CASGDKRNQPQHF. DNA for the CDR3: TGTGCCAGCGGGGACAAACGAAATCAGCCCCAGCATTTT.

J is TRBJ2-1 and V is TRBV13; TRBD2 agrees at 9 bases. Per germline, CDR1 PRHDT and CDR2 FYEKMQ (reference sequence). V shed 5 bases and J 7 bases; nucleotides not matched to a gene: 12. The length of the CDR3 is 16 residues. This CDR3 reads CASSQVFGTSPNEQFF. As DNA, the CDR3 is TGTGCCAGCAGCCAAGTTTTTGGGACTAGCCCTAATGAGCAGTTCTTC.

The chain uses TRBV4-1 and TRBJ2-2, with no clear D. The CDR3 has 13 residues. Looked up from germline, CDR1 is MGHRA and CDR2 is YSYEKL. V lost 8 bases and J lost 5, with 12 bases in between. Here the CDR3 reads CASSRVETGELFF. CDR3 coding DNA: TGCGCCAGCTCAAGGGTGGAAACCGGGGAGCTGTTTTTT.

This chain uses TRBV2 with TRBJ2-6; no clear D. The germline V gene encodes CDR1 SNHLY and CDR2 FYNNEI. Trimming pared 2 bases from V and 0 bases from J, leaving 11 bases between. The CDR3 is made up of 17 amino acids. For the CDR3, the DNA is TGTGCCAGCAGTGAACCCAACGTTTTCTCTGGGGCCAACGTCCTGACTTTC. Its protein product is CASSEPNVFSGANVLTF.

V is TRBV19 and J is TRBJ2-6, with D maybe TRBD1 (6 bases). Germline loops: CDR1 LNHDA, CDR2 SQIVND (reference sequence). This CDR3 region has 11 residues. V lost 10 bases to trimming and J lost 7 bases, with 8 bases between them. The CDR3 DNA reads as TGTGCCACTGGGACAGCCAACGTCCTGACTTTC. Translating it yields CATGTANVLTF. Filled out from reference TRBV19 and TRBJ2-6, the complete variable domain reads DGGITQSPKYLFRKEGQNVTLSCEQNLNHDAMYWYRQDPGQGLRLIYYSQIVNDFQKGDIAEGYSVSREKKESFPLTVTSAQKNPTAFYLCATGTANVLTFGAGSRLTVL.

The J gene is TRBJ2-7, the V gene TRBV11-2; D is undetermined. From germline, CDR1 is SGHAT and CDR2 FQNNGV. Trimming left V 0 bases short and J 0 bases short, with 6 bases between. The CDR3 runs to 14 residues. In DNA, the CDR3 is TGTGCCAGCAGCTTAGAGGTCTTCTCCTACGAGCAGTACTTC. Translation gives CASSLEVFSYEQYF. The full variable domain, completed using reference TRBV11-2 and TRBJ2-7, is EAGVAQSPRYKIIEKRQSVAFWCNPISGHATLYWYQQILGQGPKLLIQFQNNGVVDDSQLPKDRFSAERLKGVDSTLKIQPAKLEDSAVYLCASSLEVFSYEQYFGPGTRLTVT.

This clone came up a few times. CDR3 residues: CAISEDSYEQYF. Here the CDR3 DNA reads TGTGCCATCAGTGAGGACAGCTACGAGCAGTACTTC. V and J are TRBV10-3 and TRBJ2-7; weak D call: TRBD1 (5 bases). CDR3 length: 12 residues. Trimming stripped 2 bases from V and 3 bases from J, with 5 bases between. CDR1 and CDR2 from the germline V gene are ENHRY and SYGVKD.

This clone was recorded only once. J is TRBJ2-7 and V is TRBV11-2; D is possibly TRBD1 (5 bases). This CDR3 is 14 amino acids long. Trimming took off 5 bases at V and 2 bases at J, with 13 bases between the two ends. CDR1 and CDR2 (germline): SGHAT, FQNNGV. In nucleotides, the CDR3 is TGTGCCAGCAGCCATTCAGGGATCACCTACGAGCAGTACTTC. The encoded protein is CASSHSGITYEQYF.

This chain connects TRBV5-6 to TRBJ2-1, with D hard to call. The CDR3 loop spans 15 amino acids. V gave up 4 bases and J gave up 0 bases, with 11 bases separating them. The germline CDR1 and CDR2 sequences are SGHDT and YYEEEE. The CDR3 loop is CASSVGRSSYNEQFF. For the CDR3, the DNA is TGTGCCAGCAGCGTAGGCAGAAGCTCCTACAATGAGCAGTTCTTC.

The genes are TRBV7-9 and TRBJ2-1; D is undetermined. Trimming left V 2 bases short and J 6 bases short, with 8 bases between. There are 13 residues in the CDR3. The germline V gene has CDR1 SEHNR and CDR2 FQNEAQ (reference sequence). CDR3 sequence (DNA): TGTGCCAGCAGCTTAATCTTGCGCAATGAGCAGTTCTTC. This translates into CASSLILRNEQFF.

The chain couples TRBV4-2 to TRBJ2-7, with TRBD2 matching over 10 bases. The ends lost 0 bases at V and 0 bases at J; junction bases unmatched: 5. Germline V gene lookup returns CDR1 LGHNA and CDR2 YNFKEQ. CDR3 length: 17 amino acids. Here the CDR3 reads CASSQEASGSHSYEQYF. The DNA of the CDR3 is TGTGCCAGCAGCCAAGAGGCTAGCGGGAGCCACTCCTACGAGCAGTACTTC.

This clone was observed a single time. The chain couples TRBV6-1 to TRBJ1-3; D is ambiguous. CDR1 MNHNS and CDR2 SASEGT come from the germline V gene. Trimming left V 9 bases short and J 0 bases short, with 12 bases between. This CDR3 region has 14 residues. CDR3 bases: TGTGCCAGTTACAGTCCATACTCTGGAAACACCATATATTTT. Translation gives CASYSPYSGNTIYF.